This TCR beta chain was captured by sequencing in a study of T cells after yellow fever vaccination. At the level of the study: It was SMART-Seq v4 Ultra Low Input that prepared the fractions with low cell numbers.

UMIs and a universal primer site were added when TCR cDNA was made by 5'RACE template switching. Via MiXCR, TCRdb re-called the 5' RACE reads, giving one row per CDR3 protein. The data contain 300,000 or so distinct CDR3 sequences, 13% of them seen just once; the ten biggest clones take up approximately 0.49%. After removal of 3 bases from V and 7 bases from J, the junction contained 4 bases not matched to a gene. Germline V lookup: CDR1 SEHNR, CDR2 FQNEAQ (reference sequence). The length of the CDR3 is 15 residues. In this sample, this clonotype turned up a few times. Material: CD4+ T cells sorted from PBMCs, obtained 45 days after the yellow fever booster vaccination. The genes are TRBV7-9 and TRBJ2-1; 12 bases are shared with TRBD2. The source is a man aged 25 to 40 who received the YFV17D yellow fever vaccine. The chain's CDR3 is CASSLTSGGWNEQFF. CDR3 coding DNA: TGTGCCAGCAGCTTGACTAGCGGGGGTTGGAATGAGCAGTTCTTC.